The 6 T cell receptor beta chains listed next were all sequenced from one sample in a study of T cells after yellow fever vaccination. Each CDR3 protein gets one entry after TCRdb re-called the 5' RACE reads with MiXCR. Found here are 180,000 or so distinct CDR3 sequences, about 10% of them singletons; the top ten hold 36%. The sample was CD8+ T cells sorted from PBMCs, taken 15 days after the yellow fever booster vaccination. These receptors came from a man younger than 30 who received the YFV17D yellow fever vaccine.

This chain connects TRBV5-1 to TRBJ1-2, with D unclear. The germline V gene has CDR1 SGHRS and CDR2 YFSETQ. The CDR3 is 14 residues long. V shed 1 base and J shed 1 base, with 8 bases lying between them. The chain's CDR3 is CASSLWRSNYGYTF. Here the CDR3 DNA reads TGCGCCAGCAGCTTGTGGCGGAGTAACTATGGCTACACCTTC.

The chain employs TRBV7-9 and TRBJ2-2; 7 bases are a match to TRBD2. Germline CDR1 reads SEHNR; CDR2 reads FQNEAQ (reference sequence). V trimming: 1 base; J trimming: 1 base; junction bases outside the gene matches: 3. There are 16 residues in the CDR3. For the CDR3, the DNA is TGTGCCAGCAGCTTAGAAGTAGCGGGGAACACCGGGGAGCTGTTTTTT. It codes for CASSLEVAGNTGELFF.

CDR3 protein: CASSLKASGGRETQYF. CDR3 bases: TGTGCCAGCAGCTTGAAGGCTAGCGGGGGGAGAGAGACCCAGTACTTC. V and J are TRBV5-6 and TRBJ2-5; 11 bases fit TRBD2. CDR3 length: 16 amino acids. The V gene end was trimmed by 1 base and the J gene end by 4 bases; junction bases not matched to a gene: 6. The germline V gene encodes CDR1 SGHDT and CDR2 YYEEEE.

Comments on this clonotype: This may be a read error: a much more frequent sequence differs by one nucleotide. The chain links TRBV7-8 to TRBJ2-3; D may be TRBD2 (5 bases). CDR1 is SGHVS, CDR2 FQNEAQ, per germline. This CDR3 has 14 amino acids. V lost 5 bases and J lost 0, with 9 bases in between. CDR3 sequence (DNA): TGTGCCAGCAGCCTCTGGACTAGCACAGATACGCAGTATTTT. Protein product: CASSLWTSTDTQYF.

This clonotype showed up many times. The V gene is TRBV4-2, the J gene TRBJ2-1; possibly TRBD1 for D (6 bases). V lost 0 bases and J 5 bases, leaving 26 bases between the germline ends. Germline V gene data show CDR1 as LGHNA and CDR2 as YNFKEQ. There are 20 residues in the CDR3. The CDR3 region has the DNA TGTGCCAGCAGCCAAGACCGAGGACAGACAAACGAGAATGGACACAATGAGCAGTTCTTC. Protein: CASSQDRGQTNENGHNEQFF.

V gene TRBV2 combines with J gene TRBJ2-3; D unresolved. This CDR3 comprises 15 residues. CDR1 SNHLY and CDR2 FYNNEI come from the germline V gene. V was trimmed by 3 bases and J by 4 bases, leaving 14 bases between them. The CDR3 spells CASSDRSRRADTQYF. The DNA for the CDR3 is TGTGCCAGCAGTGACAGGTCCCGTCGCGCAGATACGCAGTATTTT.